Below are 8 T cell receptor beta chains sequenced from a single sample in a study of blood T cell repertoires in COVID-19. The table came from immunoSEQ multiplex PCR; TCRdb's copy has only in-frame clones and leaves some out. The sample lists roughly 250,000 clones; about 83% were seen once. Source material: peripheral blood. The receptors shown here come from a woman aged 40 to 49 who had recovered from COVID-19.

V usage is TRBV28 and J usage is TRBJ2-7; D might be TRBD1 (6 bases). The CDR3 has 11 residues. Trimming stripped 9 bases from V and 5 bases from J, with 11 bases between. Germline CDR1 MDHEN, CDR2 SYDVKM. The CDR3 DNA sequence: TGTGCCAGTTTCGGACAGAACGAGCAGTACTTC. Amino acid sequence: CASFGQNEQYF. Supplemented by reference TRBV28 and TRBJ2-7, the full variable domain reads DVKVTQSSRYLVKRTGEKVFLECVQDMDHENMFWYRQDPGLGLRLIYFSYDVKMKEKGDIPEGYSVSREKKERFSLILESASTNQTSMYLCASFGQNEQYFGPGTRLTVT.

V is TRBV9 and J is TRBJ2-2; 8 bases align to TRBD2. Germline V gene data show CDR1 as SGDLS and CDR2 as YYNGEE. J lost 7 bases, V lost 2 bases, and 4 bases had no gene match. The CDR3 extends over 14 amino acids. The CDR3 DNA reads TGTGCCAGCAGCGTCCAGGCGGGGGGCGGGGAGCTGTTTTTT. Translating it yields CASSVQAGGGELFF.

The rearrangement joins TRBV28 to TRBJ1-3, with D hard to call. CDR1 MDHEN and CDR2 SYDVKM come from the germline V gene. V was clipped by 5 bases and J by 2 bases, with 13 bases between them. The CDR3 is made up of 15 amino acids. The CDR3 here is CASSGGLDAGNTIYF. CDR3 nucleotides: TGTGCCAGCAGTGGTGGACTGGATGCTGGAAACACCATATATTTT.

The rearrangement uses TRBV19 and TRBJ1-1; perhaps TRBD1 as D (5 bases). CDR1 LNHDA and CDR2 SQIVND come from the germline V gene (reference sequence). V was pared by 5 bases and J by 3 bases, with 16 bases between. The CDR3 has 15 amino acids. The CDR3 is CASSPGTDYDTEAFF. The DNA of the CDR3 is TGTGCCAGTAGTCCCGGGACGGACTATGACACTGAAGCTTTCTTT.

The rearrangement links TRBV11-2 to TRBJ2-1; 12 bases line up with TRBD2. Germline-derived CDR1 and CDR2 are SGHAT and FQNNGV. CDR3 length: 19 amino acids. V dropped 1 base and J dropped 1; count of bases not matched to a gene: 8. CDR3 sequence (DNA): TGTGCCAGCAGCTTAGGTCCTAGCGGGGGGGCTTTGTCCTACAATGAGCAGTTCTTC. It is translated as CASSLGPSGGALSYNEQFF.

The V and J genes are TRBV6-1 and TRBJ2-5; TRBD1 might be the D (6 bases). Trimming left V 3 bases short and J 4 bases short, with 12 bases between. CDR3 length equals 14 residues. Looked up from germline, CDR1 is MNHNS and CDR2 is SASEGT. CDR3 coding DNA: TGTGCCAGCAGTGACAGGGGCCTCCCAGAGACCCAGTACTTC. Translation gives CASSDRGLPETQYF.

V and J are TRBV10-1 and TRBJ2-7; D might be TRBD2 (5 bases). The CDR3 spans 14 residues. Trimming took 6 bases from V and 1 from J, leaving 13 bases between them. Germline CDR1 is WNHNN and CDR2 is SYGVQD (reference sequence). The CDR3 here is CASSPGSGSYEQYF. DNA of the CDR3: TGCGCCAGCAGCCCGGGCAGCGGATCCTACGAGCAGTACTTC.

This clone was found a few times. The chain recombines TRBV28 with TRBJ2-5; D is perhaps TRBD2 (5 bases). Trimming removed 6 bases from V and 2 bases from J, with 16 bases in between. This CDR3 has 15 amino acids. Germline CDR1 and CDR2: MDHEN and SYDVKM. CDR3 coding DNA: TGTGCCAGCAGGGGTGCTACGGGAATTCAAGAGACCCAGTACTTC. Residues: CASRGATGIQETQYF. Looking up the rest from reference TRBV28 and TRBJ2-5 gives the full variable domain: DVKVTQSSRYLVKRTGEKVFLECVQDMDHENMFWYRQDPGLGLRLIYFSYDVKMKEKGDIPEGYSVSREKKERFSLILESASTNQTSMYLCASRGATGIQETQYFGPGTRLLVL.